Ten or more counts support the clone carrying this TCR beta chain. Its specificity is unknown. The data originate from a study of Graves' ophthalmopathy and Graves' hyperthyroidism. Study observations and caveats: Using 13 signatures, a model distinguished ophthalmopathy from stable hyperthyroidism, reaching just under 90% sensitivity and approximately 84% specificity. Blood was where most expanded thyroid clonotypes above 0.001 frequency also turned up.

As the template, RNA transcripts were used to amplify TCR beta CDR3 regions. Second-round multiplex PCR came after first-round RT-PCR with HTBI primers. TCRdb re-analysed the multiplex PCR reads in MiXCR, keeping a single row per CDR3 protein. The table lists more than 1,000,000 distinct CDR3 sequences, 36% of them singletons, with roughly 11% in the top ten. Hyperthyroidism in these 18- to 65-year-old patients was newly diagnosed, lasting under 2 months. Symptoms, serum thyroxine and TRAb, thyroid ultrasound, and orbital computed tomography formed the diagnostic basis. V lost 2 bases and J 3 bases, leaving 2 bases between the germline ends. This CDR3 comprises 12 residues. From germline, CDR1 is DFQATT and CDR2 SNEGSKA (reference sequence).

The TCR sequence derives from an adult man with Graves' hyperthyroidism. The V gene is TRBV20-1, the J gene TRBJ2-6; D call uncertain. Sample: peripheral blood or thyroid tissue (not recorded which). CDR3 in DNA: TGCAGTGCTAGATATGGGGCCAACGTCCTGACTTTC. Its translation: CSARYGANVLTF.